These 14 T cell receptor beta chains were all obtained from the same sample, sequenced in a study of cytomegalovirus exposure and HLA in healthy donors. Sequenced by immunoSEQ multiplex PCR; TCRdb stores in-frame clones only, minus some. This sample has more than 45,000 clones, with roughly 87% found just once. The sample taken for sequencing was PBMCs. These receptors originate from a woman under 30 in good health and CMV-seronegative.

V and J are TRBV7-3 and TRBJ1-1, with D unclear. The V end was cut by 2 bases, the J end by 1 base, with 8 bases between. Germline V CDR1 and CDR2: SGHTA, FQGTGA. CDR3 size: 14 residues. The CDR3 spells CASSLYPGNTEAFF. CDR3 nucleotide sequence: TGTGCCAGCAGCTTATATCCAGGGAACACTGAAGCTTTCTTT.

This chain joins TRBV7-8 and TRBJ2-1; D might be TRBD1 (5 bases). The CDR3 has 13 residues. Germline-derived CDR1 and CDR2 are SGHVS and FQNEAQ. V was pared by 4 bases and J by 4 bases, with 8 bases between. In DNA, the CDR3 is TGTGCCAGCAGCTCACGACAGTACAATGAGCAGTTCTTC. Translating gives CASSSRQYNEQFF.

The gene calls are TRBV4-1 and TRBJ2-3; D remains unclear. The CDR3 contains 13 residues. V was shortened by 0 bases and J by 8 bases, with 9 bases between the two germline ends. Germline-derived CDR1 and CDR2 are MGHRA and YSYEKL. In DNA, the CDR3 is TGCGCCAGCAGCCAAGATGCCCCCGGTACGCAGTATTTT. Protein: CASSQDAPGTQYF.

V and J are TRBV19 and TRBJ2-2; weak D call: TRBD2 (6 bases). The CDR3 runs to 13 residues. The germline V gene has CDR1 LNHDA and CDR2 SQIVND (reference sequence). V was pared by 6 bases and J by 3 bases, with 8 bases between. The CDR3 nucleotides are TGTGCCAGTAGGGGGGGATACACCGGGGAGCTGTTTTTT. It codes for CASRGGYTGELFF.

V and J are TRBV7-3 and TRBJ1-6; D is possibly TRBD1 (5 bases). This CDR3 is built from 13 residues. The germline gives CDR1 SGHTA, CDR2 FQGTGA. Trimming shortened V by 2 bases and J by 11 bases, and 10 bases separated the two germline ends. The CDR3 loop is CASSLSRGAPLHF. CDR3 coding DNA: TGTGCCAGCAGCTTATCCCGGGGGGCACCCCTCCACTTT.

This clone was recorded a few times. V and J are TRBV7-9 and TRBJ1-2, with D hard to call. The CDR3 is made up of 15 amino acids. Deletions cut 1 base from V and 7 bases from J, with 16 bases between. From germline, CDR1 is SEHNR and CDR2 FQNEAQ (reference sequence). The CDR3 spells CASSLGSGGQFGYTF. CDR3 in DNA: TGTGCCAGCAGCTTAGGATCGGGCGGGCAGTTTGGCTACACCTTC. Full variable domain (missing parts from reference TRBV7-9 and TRBJ1-2): DTGVSQNPRHKITKRGQNVTFRCDPISEHNRLYWYRQTLGQGPEFLTYFQNEAQLEKSRLLSDRFSAERPKGSFSTLEIQRTEQGDSAMYLCASSLGSGGQFGYTFGSGTRLTVV.

This clone appeared a single time. The rearrangement joins TRBV7-9 to TRBJ1-4, with D perhaps TRBD1 (6 bases). CDR3 length: 15 amino acids. Germline CDR1 reads SEHNR; CDR2 reads FQNEAQ (reference sequence). V was pared by 6 bases and J by 7 bases, with 18 bases between. The CDR3 sequence: CASSRGGASSEKLFF. The CDR3 DNA sequence: TGTGCCAGCAGTAGGGGGGGGGCGTCTAGTGAAAAACTGTTTTTT.

The chain couples TRBV10-1 to TRBJ2-3; 12 nucleotides line up with TRBD1. Germline assignment: CDR1 WNHNN and CDR2 SYGVQD (reference sequence). The ends lost 5 bases at V and 5 bases at J; junction bases unmatched: 5. The CDR3 has 15 amino acids. For the CDR3, the DNA is TGCGCCAGCAGTCTCGGGACAGGGGGCAAAGATACGCAGTATTTT. Amino acids: CASSLGTGGKDTQYF.

V and J are TRBV5-1 and TRBJ2-2; TRBD1 matches at 7 bases. The CDR3 consists of 14 residues. Germline CDR1 is SGHRS and CDR2 is YFSETQ. Germline trimming cut 4 bases from V and 2 bases from J; bases unmatched to any gene: 2. The CDR3 loop is CASSRTGNTGELFF. CDR3 coding DNA: TGCGCCAGCAGCCGGACAGGAAACACCGGGGAGCTGTTTTTT.

The rearrangement links TRBV5-1 to TRBJ2-7, with D possibly being TRBD2 (6 bases). The V and J ends lost 4 bases and 6 bases respectively, with 17 bases between them. The CDR3 sequence is 14 residues long. The germline gives CDR1 SGHRS, CDR2 YFSETQ. DNA of the CDR3: TGCGCCAGCAGCGGGACTGCATCCTCCCCCGAGCAGTACTTC. Protein: CASSGTASSPEQYF.

The chain is built from TRBV7-9 and TRBJ2-4; D gene uncertain. Deletions cut 1 base from V and 8 bases from J, with 18 bases between. The CDR3 totals 16 residues. Germline CDR1 and CDR2: SEHNR and FQNEAQ (reference sequence). The CDR3, as DNA: TGTGCCAGCAGCTTAGTGACCGGTTCACGCGGTGACATTCAGTACTTC. This sequence encodes CASSLVTGSRGDIQYF.

The genes are TRBV2 and TRBJ1-6; D is possibly TRBD1 (6 bases). The V gene lost 8 bases and the J gene lost 7 bases, with 15 bases spanning the gap. Germline V gene sequence: CDR1 SNHLY, CDR2 FYNNEI. The CDR3 spans 14 residues. The CDR3: CASQGRSRNSPLHF. CDR3 coding DNA: TGTGCCAGCCAGGGGAGATCTAGAAATTCACCCCTCCACTTT. Looking up the rest from reference TRBV2 and TRBJ1-6 gives the full variable domain: EPEVTQTPSHQVTQMGQEVILRCVPISNHLYFYWYRQILGQKVEFLVSFYNNEISEKSEIFDDQFSVERPDGSNFTLKIRSTKLEDSAMYFCASQGRSRNSPLHFGNGTRLTVT.

The rearrangement links TRBV19 to TRBJ2-3; D call uncertain. Germline values: CDR1 LNHDA, CDR2 SQIVND (reference sequence). The V and J ends lost 4 bases and 0 bases respectively, with 11 bases between them. The CDR3 runs 15 residues. DNA for the CDR3: TGTGCCAGTAGTACCGCATCTAGAAGCACAGATACGCAGTATTTT. Residues: CASSTASRSTDTQYF. Supplemented by reference TRBV19 and TRBJ2-3, the full variable domain reads DGGITQSPKYLFRKEGQNVTLSCEQNLNHDAMYWYRQDPGQGLRLIYYSQIVNDFQKGDIAEGYSVSREKKESFPLTVTSAQKNPTAFYLCASSTASRSTDTQYFGPGTRLTVL.

The chain joins TRBV5-1 to TRBJ2-5; D perhaps matches TRBD1 (6 bases). Trimming stripped 3 bases from V and 1 base from J, with 7 bases between. CDR3 length: 13 residues. Germline assignment: CDR1 SGHRS and CDR2 YFSETQ. This chain's CDR3 is CASSWTVQETQYF. The CDR3, as DNA: TGCGCCAGCAGCTGGACAGTCCAAGAGACCCAGTACTTC.